These 7 T cell receptor beta chains share one sample of origin, sequenced in a study of blood T cell repertoires in COVID-19. Using immunoSEQ multiplex PCR, the repertoire was profiled, and TCRdb retains in-frame clones only, with some absent. This sample yields approximately 230,000 clones, of which roughly nine tenths are seen a single time; around 3% belongs to the top ten. The sample consisted of peripheral blood. Receptors originate from a man aged 18 to 29 with active or convalescent COVID-19.

Details on this clone: The same CDR3 is also encoded by other DNA sequences in this sample. The chain employs TRBV5-1 and TRBJ1-1; weak D call: TRBD1 (6 bases). V was shortened by 0 bases and J by 4 bases, with 10 bases between the two germline ends. Per the germline V gene, CDR1 is SGHRS and CDR2 is YFSETQ. CDR3 length equals 14 residues. The CDR3 coding sequence is TGCGCCAGCAGCTTGGAGGGAGGGGGCACTGAAGCTTTCTTT. Protein sequence: CASSLEGGGTEAFF. Full variable domain (rest looked up from reference TRBV5-1 and TRBJ1-1): KAGVTQTPRYLIKTRGQQVTLSCSPISGHRSVSWYQQTPGQGLQFLFEYFSETQRNKGNFPGRFSGRQFSNSRSEMNVSTLELGDSALYLCASSLEGGGTEAFFGQGTRLTVV.

This rearrangement joins TRBV4-3 to TRBJ2-7, with D tentatively TRBD2 (5 bases). The germline V and J ends were trimmed by 2 bases and 0 bases, with 11 bases remaining between them. Looked up from germline, CDR1 is LGHNA and CDR2 is YSLEER. The CDR3 runs to 15 residues. The CDR3 reads CASSQTLGISYEQYF. As DNA, the CDR3 is TGCGCCAGCAGCCAAACCCTCGGGATCTCCTACGAGCAGTACTTC.

The rearrangement links TRBV7-2 to TRBJ2-3, with TRBD2 identical over 8 bases. Germline lookup yields CDR1 SGHTA and CDR2 FQGNSA. The CDR3 is 14 residues long. V gave up 6 bases and J gave up 6 bases; unmatched junction bases: 8. For the CDR3, the DNA is TGTGCCAGCAGACCGGGGGGGATGGAGGATACGCAGTATTTT. Protein: CASRPGGMEDTQYF.

There are a few counts of this clone. The chain uses TRBV12-3 or TRBV12-4 and TRBJ1-1, with D possibly TRBD1 on 5 matching bases. The CDR3 is 12 residues long. Trimming cost V 1 base and J 5 bases, with 5 bases left between them. CDR3 DNA sequence: TGTGCCAGCAGTTTAGAGGGGACTGAAGCTTTCTTT. Translating gives CASSLEGTEAFF.

This rearrangement joins TRBV9 to TRBJ2-1; TRBD2 agrees at 7 bases. The ends lost 4 bases at V and 9 bases at J; junction bases unmatched: 16. The CDR3 consists of 16 residues. CDR1 and CDR2 (germline): SGDLS, YYNGEE. The CDR3 spells CASSKEGLAAGGEQFF. CDR3 coding DNA: TGTGCCAGCAGCAAAGAGGGGCTAGCGGCCGGCGGTGAGCAGTTCTTC.

V is TRBV5-1 and J is TRBJ2-1; 9 nucleotides agree with TRBD2. J was trimmed by 4 bases and V by 0 bases; bases with no gene match: 5. The CDR3 has 16 residues. Germline CDR1 and CDR2: SGHRS and YFSETQ. The CDR3 sequence is CASSLVASGKYNEQFF. DNA for the CDR3: TGCGCCAGCAGCTTGGTGGCTAGCGGGAAGTACAATGAGCAGTTCTTC.

The chain employs TRBV4-3 and TRBJ1-3; D unresolved. In germline, CDR1 is LGHNA, CDR2 YSLEER. V lost 2 bases to trimming and J lost 0 bases, with 14 bases between them. This CDR3 is built from 17 residues. CDR3 sequence reads: CASSQSRGPVSGNTIYF. The CDR3 DNA reads as TGCGCCAGCAGCCAAAGCCGAGGGCCTGTCTCTGGAAACACCATATATTTT.